The clone carrying this TCR beta chain was detected a few times. Markers CD45RO/CCR7/CD25/CD127/CD95/CD27 served to sort CD4+ naive, central memory, regulatory and stem cell-like memory cells. The sample comes from a study of beta chain features in type 1 diabetes. CDR3 length: 14 amino acids. Germline values: CDR1 SGHRS, CDR2 YFSETQ. Trimming took off 2 bases at V and 6 bases at J, with 15 bases between the two ends. Of the isolated RNA, all was reverse transcribed, and so the sequenced material was expressed TCRB transcripts. TCRdb's table, derived via immunoSEQ multiplex PCR, lists solely in-frame clones and lacks some. The repertoire holds 250,000 to 300,000 clones, with 7.5% to 9.5% as singletons.

The clonotype originates from a woman in her late teens or twenties in good health. This rearrangement joins TRBV5-1 to TRBJ2-7; no firm D call. Sequenced: central memory CD4+ T cells from blood. The CDR3 DNA is TGCGCCAGCAGCTTCGACACGGAGCCTGGCGAGCAGTACTTC. Amino acids: CASSFDTEPGEQYF.